This TCR beta chain was sequenced in a study of blood T cell repertoires in COVID-19 (dated by TCRdb to about 2020). At the level of the whole study: Collaborator samples came from the United States, Italy and Spain and covered acute and convalescent phases of COVID-19. The repertoires were released in a freely available public database intended as a resource for research on the immune response to SARS-CoV-2. Subjects who had been exposed to COVID-19, were actively infected with it, or had recovered from it provided the deeply sampled blood TCRbeta repertoires that made up the dataset. The samples were drawn from two sources: the first 160 participants of the ongoing ImmuneRACE study, and fewer than 1,500 subjects contributed by 6 global collaborators. The material from the prospective study consisted of cDNA or gDNA derived from T cells, B-cell-depleted T cells, or PBMCs. Where available, HLA class I and class II types were obtained from metadata supplied by the sample provider rather than from assay-based typing. A de-identified subject ID, COVID-19 status, age in years and sex were almost always included in the sample metadata. The full study reports these points: The quantity of clinical and demographic metadata differed by source and by participant and was supplied without curation.

In Seattle, one collaborating source enrolled patients while the infection was active and tracked those patients longitudinally over the course of disease. Each collaborating institution followed its own protocols to collect whole blood in K2EDTA tubes. Collaborator samples were shipped for TCRbeta analysis as frozen whole blood, isolated PBMCs, or DNA extracted from either sample type. CDR1 and CDR2, looked up from the germline V gene (reference sequence), are MNHEY and SMNVEV. V is clipped by 6 bases and J by 6 bases, and the sequence between their germline boundaries is 17 bases long. The CDR3 covers 14 residues, taking in both the cysteine and the phenylalanine. Just the 42-base CDR3 DNA is kept, in frame starting at base 1. In regard to this clone: The antigen it binds to is not known. Base qualities are not provided; no much larger clone lies one nucleotide away.

TCRbeta CDR3 regions were amplified from genomic DNA by means of the immunoSEQ Assay, a bias-controlled multiplex PCR. Processing in the source paper ran as follows. The number of nucleated cells in each sample was estimated by amplification of reference gene primers within the assay. To quantify the absolute abundance of each unique TCRbeta CDR3 rearrangement, sequence reads were collapsed and filtered. For each sample, productive Simpson clonality was calculated as the square root of Simpson's diversity index over productive rearrangements. TCRdb took over this immuneACCESS table, retaining in-frame rearrangements with V and J assigned. Such tables are incomplete; in checked studies, under half of the missing clones stem from an unresolved V gene, and the remainder is unexplained. Clone size and V and J calls were adopted from that table, with D and trimming inferred from the DNA. This sample gives approximately 170,000 clones in total; around 85% of them show up just once. Clones ranked in the top ten supply 6.9% of the sample.

The source material was peripheral blood. The clonotype comes from a man at least 80 years old with COVID-19, enrolled during active disease. Recombination joined TRBV27 with TRBJ1-2; TRBD1 is a weak D gene call, 6 bases matching. The CDR3 protein sequence reads: CASSPRGAIHGYTF. The DNA is TGTGCCAGCAGCCCGCGGGGGGCGATTCATGGCTACACCTTC.